This T cell receptor beta chain was captured by sequencing in a study of blood T cell repertoires in COVID-19. Study at large: In each case, the material was cDNA or gDNA derived from T cells, B-cell-depleted T cells, or PBMCs.

The CDR3 has 16 residues. Germline CDR1 reads KGHSH; CDR2 reads LQKENI. The V gene end was trimmed by 2 bases and the J gene end by 5 bases; junction bases not matched to a gene: 5. Worth noting for this clone: Other DNA variants within this sample encode the same CDR3.

Study processing details: Nucleated cell counts were estimated from reference gene primer amplification. Using immunoSEQ multiplex PCR, the repertoire was profiled, and TCRdb retains in-frame clones only, with some absent. That table gives V, J and clone size, and the DNA gave D and trimming. The sample shows approximately 300,000 clones, around 86% of them seen only once. The chain recombines TRBV18 with TRBJ2-1; 11 bases are shared with TRBD2. The receptor's source is a woman in her fifties or sixties with acute or convalescent COVID-19. Sequenced input: peripheral blood. The CDR3 sequence: CASSPLGLAGDNEQFF. The CDR3 region has the DNA TGTGCCAGCTCACCATTAGGACTAGCGGGCGACAATGAGCAGTTCTTC.